Presented here are 32 T cell receptor beta chains from one specimen sequenced in a study of cytomegalovirus exposure and HLA in healthy donors. Use of 60 Vbeta and 13 Jbeta primers characterized the PCR. TCRdb's copy holds only in-frame clones and misses some; the assay was immunoSEQ multiplex PCR. The sample holds some 150,000 clones, 76% seen once. Sequences were obtained from PBMCs. Source of these receptors: a young man in good health and CMV-seronegative.

As to this clone: The sample contains more than one DNA sequence encoding this CDR3. The rearrangement joins TRBV7-8 to TRBJ2-7, with a weak D call TRBD1 (5 bases). Germline lookup yields CDR1 SGHVS and CDR2 FQNEAQ. V dropped 4 bases and J dropped 2 bases, with 15 bases sitting between them. CDR3 length equals 15 residues. The CDR3 sequence is CASSSKGASAYEQYF. The CDR3 bases are TGTGCCAGCAGCTCCAAAGGGGCCTCGGCCTACGAGCAGTACTTC.

The genes are TRBV2 and TRBJ2-7, with 10 positions matching TRBD1. V shed 7 bases, J shed 3 bases, and the junction held 3 bases outside the gene matches. The CDR3 extends over 13 amino acids. Germline-derived CDR1 and CDR2 are SNHLY and FYNNEI. CDR3: CASTTGGVYEQYF. CDR3 in DNA: TGTGCCAGCACGACAGGGGGCGTCTACGAGCAGTACTTC.

The table lists this clone with a few counts. The rearrangement joins TRBV5-6 to TRBJ1-1; 8 nucleotides agree with TRBD1. J lost 7 bases, V lost 3 bases, and 5 bases had no gene match. This CDR3 has 13 amino acids. Germline loops: CDR1 SGHDT, CDR2 YYEEEE. The CDR3 nucleotides are TGTGCCAGCAGCTCCCAGGGGGCCTTTGAAGCTTTCTTT. Translated: CASSSQGAFEAFF.

The V and J genes are TRBV19 and TRBJ1-2; D is unclear. V shed 6 bases and J shed 2 bases, with 16 bases lying between them. The CDR3 covers 15 residues. Germline V gene sequence: CDR1 LNHDA, CDR2 SQIVND (reference sequence). In nucleotides, the CDR3 is TGTGCCAGTAGACGAGGGTTTGGAGAAAACTATGGCTACACCTTC. The encoded protein is CASRRGFGENYGYTF.

V usage is TRBV27 and J usage is TRBJ2-7; TRBD2 is a possible D gene (6 bases). CDR3 length: 16 residues. Germline V gives CDR1 MNHEY, CDR2 SMNVEV (reference sequence). V lost 4 bases to trimming and J lost 2 bases, with 18 bases between them. In DNA, the CDR3 is TGTGCCAGCAGTTCCCCTGCTGGCGGGATGGCCTACGAGCAGTACTTC. Amino acids: CASSSPAGGMAYEQYF.

The chain links TRBV7-6 to TRBJ2-1; TRBD2 matches 11 bases. V lost 6 bases and J lost 5; bases outside the gene matches: 6. The CDR3 is 15 residues long. Germline V gene data show CDR1 as SGHVS and CDR2 as FNYEAQ. CDR3 region: CASSLLAGANNEQFF. The CDR3 bases are TGTGCCAGCAGTTTACTAGCGGGAGCTAACAATGAGCAGTTCTTC.

The chain carries TRBV13 and TRBJ2-7, with D uncertain. Germline CDR1 is PRHDT and CDR2 is FYEKMQ (reference sequence). The CDR3 covers 14 residues. V lost 1 base and J 7 bases, leaving 14 bases between the germline ends. The CDR3 sequence: CASSLVGLLGEQYF. The CDR3 coding sequence is TGTGCCAGCAGCTTAGTAGGCCTCCTAGGAGAGCAGTACTTC.

A note on this clone: Other nucleotide sequences in the sample specify the same CDR3. The V call is TRBV5-4, the J call TRBJ1-2; D uncertain. Germline assignment: CDR1 SGHNT and CDR2 YYREEE (reference sequence). The CDR3 consists of 13 residues. The V and J ends lost 0 bases and 2 bases respectively, with 5 bases between them. CDR3 sequence reads: CASSLDRNYGYTF. The CDR3 bases are TGTGCCAGCAGCTTGGACAGAAACTATGGCTACACCTTC.

This clone appeared once. The chain uses TRBV5-4 and TRBJ1-2; 12 bases agree with TRBD1. Germline CDR1 SGHNT, CDR2 YYREEE (reference sequence). This CDR3 has 16 residues. With V trimmed by 4 bases and J by 7 bases, 11 bases remained unmatched. As DNA, the CDR3 is TGTGCCAGCAGCCTGGGACAGGGGGCCCGTCTTACTGGCTACACCTTC. This sequence encodes CASSLGQGARLTGYTF.

CDR3 coding DNA: TGTGCCAGCAGCCAAGATGTTCTAGCGGGCTCCTACGAGCAGTACTTC. Its protein is CASSQDVLAGSYEQYF. The gene calls are TRBV4-2 and TRBJ2-7; TRBD2 agrees at 8 bases. CDR3 length equals 16 residues. J gave up 0 bases and V 0 bases, and 4 bases lay outside the gene matches. CDR1 is LGHNA and CDR2 is YNFKEQ in the germline V gene.

V and J are TRBV11-2 and TRBJ2-7, with D possibly matching TRBD2 (5 bases). Trimming pared 1 base from V and 3 bases from J, leaving 13 bases between. The CDR3 is made up of 15 amino acids. Germline V lookup: CDR1 SGHAT, CDR2 FQNNGV. The CDR3 reads CASSLAGSWVYEQYF. The CDR3 DNA sequence: TGTGCCAGCAGCTTAGCGGGGTCGTGGGTCTACGAGCAGTACTTC.

The genes are TRBV25-1 and TRBJ1-5; no firm D call. Trimming removed 0 bases from V and 5 bases from J, with 5 bases in between. The CDR3 totals 13 residues. CDR1 and CDR2 from the germline V gene are MGHDK and SYGVNS. The DNA of the CDR3 is TGTGCCAGCAGTGAATACGGGGATCAGCCCCAGCATTTT. This translates into CASSEYGDQPQHF.

The chain combines TRBV5-1 with TRBJ1-1; D is perhaps TRBD1 (5 bases). V lost 4 bases to trimming and J lost 1 base, with 11 bases between them. In germline, CDR1 is SGHRS, CDR2 YFSETQ. This CDR3 is built from 14 residues. The CDR3 bases are TGCGCCAGCAGCGGGTGGGGGGAGAACACTGAAGCTTTCTTT. Amino acids: CASSGWGENTEAFF.

The rearrangement joins TRBV11-1 to TRBJ2-5; weak D call: TRBD1 (6 bases). The J call may not be correct, given that the DNA end is closer to TRBJ2-7. The germline V gene has CDR1 SGHAT and CDR2 FQDESV (reference sequence). The CDR3 totals 14 residues. The CDR3 sequence: CASSLGLQGYEQYF. CDR3 nucleotide sequence: TGTGCCAGCAGCTTAGGTTTACAGGGCTACGAGCAGTACTTC.

The chain is built from TRBV28 and TRBJ2-2; the D gene is possibly TRBD1 (5 bases). The CDR3 spans 14 residues. The V gene's germline CDR1 is MDHEN and CDR2 SYDVKM. V lost 4 bases and J lost 2, with 8 bases in between. This CDR3 reads CASSYQGNTGELFF. The CDR3 DNA reads as TGTGCCAGCAGTTATCAGGGAAACACCGGGGAGCTGTTTTTT.

This clone was counted a few times. The chain is built from TRBV4-1 and TRBJ1-4; 9 nucleotides agree with TRBD1. The length of the CDR3 is 16 residues. Looked up from germline, CDR1 is MGHRA and CDR2 is YSYEKL. J gave up 4 bases and V 0 bases, and 3 bases lay outside the gene matches. The DNA for the CDR3 is TGCGCCAGCAGCCAAGATCCGGGACAGGGTAATGAAAAACTGTTTTTT. Encoded protein: CASSQDPGQGNEKLFF.

This chain links TRBV19 with TRBJ1-4; the match to TRBD1 covers 7 bases. Germline V CDR1 and CDR2: LNHDA, SQIVND (reference sequence). The CDR3 extends over 15 amino acids. The V segment lost 6 bases and the J segment 7 bases; nucleotides outside the gene matches: 11. The CDR3 spells CASSPTDRESEKLFF. The CDR3 nucleotides read TGTGCCAGTAGCCCAACCGACAGGGAGAGTGAAAAACTGTTTTTT. Full variable domain (remainder filled in from reference TRBV19 and TRBJ1-4): DGGITQSPKYLFRKEGQNVTLSCEQNLNHDAMYWYRQDPGQGLRLIYYSQIVNDFQKGDIAEGYSVSREKKESFPLTVTSAQKNPTAFYLCASSPTDRESEKLFFGSGTQLSVL.

DNA for the CDR3: TGTGCCAGCAGTGCCCGGGGGGCCACAGATACGCAGTATTTT. This gives the protein CASSARGATDTQYF. The V gene is TRBV6-4, the J gene TRBJ2-3; perhaps TRBD2 as D (7 bases). The V gene lost 4 bases and the J gene lost 2 bases, with 10 bases spanning the gap. CDR3 size: 14 residues. Germline assignment: CDR1 MRHNA and CDR2 SNTAGT.

This chain connects TRBV19 to TRBJ2-7; 9 nucleotides match TRBD1. The V segment lost 0 bases and the J segment 5 bases; nucleotides outside the gene matches: 5. This CDR3 has 15 residues. Germline V gives CDR1 LNHDA, CDR2 SQIVND (reference sequence). The CDR3 sequence: CASSIDGQGMNEQYF. The CDR3 DNA reads TGTGCCAGTAGTATAGACGGACAGGGGATGAACGAGCAGTACTTC.

The chain links TRBV6-5 to TRBJ2-7, with D maybe TRBD2 (5 bases). The CDR3 is 13 amino acids. Germline CDR1 and CDR2: MNHEY and SVGAGI. V lost 10 bases and J lost 3, with 16 bases in between. The CDR3 DNA follows: TGTGCCACCAGGCGGGCTTCAAGCTACGAGCAGTACTTC. Translated, it gives CATRRASSYEQYF.

V is TRBV27 and J is TRBJ2-7, with unresolved D. The germline CDR1 and CDR2 sequences are MNHEY and SMNVEV (reference sequence). CDR3 length: 13 amino acids. V was trimmed by 3 bases and J by 3 bases, leaving 9 bases between them. CDR3 sequence reads: CASSFGPDYEQYF. The CDR3 nucleotides are TGTGCCAGCAGTTTTGGGCCGGACTACGAGCAGTACTTC.

The rearrangement joins TRBV6-5 to TRBJ2-7; weak D call: TRBD1 (6 bases). Germline assignment: CDR1 MNHEY and CDR2 SVGAGI. The CDR3 runs to 14 residues. Trimming removed 0 bases from V and 1 base from J, with 7 bases in between. CDR3 sequence (DNA): TGTGCCAGCAGTTACTCCGACAGGTCCTACGAGCAGTACTTC. Amino acids: CASSYSDRSYEQYF.

J is TRBJ2-1 and V is TRBV11-2; D might be TRBD1 (6 bases). The CDR3 is 13 residues long. Germline V gene lookup returns CDR1 SGHAT and CDR2 FQNNGV. V lost 2 bases to trimming and J lost 8 bases, with 10 bases between them. The DNA for the CDR3 is TGTGCCAGCAGCTTAACAGGGAAGGATGAGCAGTTCTTC. It yields the protein CASSLTGKDEQFF.

This clone was picked up a small number of times. The rearrangement joins TRBV5-1 to TRBJ1-4; possible D gene TRBD1, 6 bases. Germline V CDR1 and CDR2: SGHRS, YFSETQ. The CDR3 runs 15 residues. The V end was cut by 6 bases, the J end by 5 bases, with 17 bases between. The CDR3 region is CASTLTRTGNEKLFF. The CDR3 nucleotides are TGCGCCAGCACCCTAACTCGTACAGGGAATGAAAAACTGTTTTTT.

CDR3 amino acids: CASSRGATNEKLFF. The CDR3 region has the DNA TGTGCCAGCAGCAGGGGGGCAACTAATGAAAAACTGTTTTTT. The chain recombines TRBV2 with TRBJ1-4; 7 bases align to TRBD1. The CDR3 length is 14 residues. From germline, CDR1 is SNHLY and CDR2 FYNNEI. V shed 6 bases and J 0 bases; nucleotides not matched to a gene: 1.

The gene calls are TRBV6-6 and TRBJ2-2; possible D gene TRBD1, 6 bases. V lost 6 bases and J lost 1, with 12 bases in between. This CDR3 contains 15 residues. From germline, CDR1 is MNHNY and CDR2 SVGAGI (reference sequence). CDR3 residues: CASRVLTGNTGELFF. The CDR3 nucleotides read TGTGCCAGCAGGGTATTGACAGGGAACACCGGGGAGCTGTTTTTT.

The V gene is TRBV7-8, the J gene TRBJ2-7; D is unresolved. CDR1 is SGHVS, CDR2 FQNEAQ, per germline. V was cut by 1 base and J by 5 bases, with 15 bases left in between. This CDR3 region has 15 residues. CDR3 in DNA: TGTGCCAGCAGCTTAGTAATGACTGCTCGCAACGAGCAGTACTTC. It codes for CASSLVMTARNEQYF.

This clone was observed a handful of times. Other DNA sequences in the sample encode the same CDR3. CDR3 sequence: CASATPLAGGITGELFF. CDR3 DNA sequence: TGTGCCAGCGCCACGCCTCTAGCGGGAGGAATCACCGGGGAGCTGTTTTTT. The V gene is TRBV27, the J gene TRBJ2-2, with TRBD2 matching 11 bases. The V segment lost 8 bases and the J segment 4 bases; nucleotides outside the gene matches: 12. The CDR3 sequence is 17 residues long. The germline gives CDR1 MNHEY, CDR2 SMNVEV (reference sequence).

J is TRBJ2-1 and V is TRBV5-8; no reliable D call. Germline loops: CDR1 SGHTS, CDR2 YDEGEE. CDR3 length: 15 residues. V was shortened by 4 bases and J by 0 bases, with 11 bases between the two germline ends. CDR3 DNA: TGTGCCAGCAGCCCCCGACGGAGCTCCTACAATGAGCAGTTCTTC. Amino acid sequence: CASSPRRSSYNEQFF.

A note on this clone: The sample contains more than one DNA sequence encoding this CDR3. The chain combines TRBV27 with TRBJ1-1; D remains unclear. The CDR3 runs to 13 residues. CDR1 MNHEY and CDR2 SMNVEV come from the germline V gene (reference sequence). V dropped 2 bases and J dropped 6 bases, with 10 bases sitting between them. CDR3 in amino acids: CASSLVREAEAFF. In nucleotides, the CDR3 is TGTGCCAGCAGTTTAGTAAGGGAGGCTGAAGCTTTCTTT.

This chain links TRBV7-9 with TRBJ2-1, with TRBD2 matching 8 bases. The germline V gene has CDR1 SEHNR and CDR2 FQNEAQ (reference sequence). CDR3 size: 16 residues. V shed 2 bases, J shed 2 bases, and the junction held 5 bases outside the gene matches. CDR3 coding DNA: TGTGCCAGCAGCTTACTAGCGGGCCGCACCTACAATGAGCAGTTCTTC. Amino acid sequence: CASSLLAGRTYNEQFF.

A single count supports this clone. The chain has TRBV4-2 and TRBJ2-2, with 9 bases lining up with TRBD1. The V and J ends lost 3 bases and 1 base, in that order; junction bases with no gene match: 3. The CDR3 spans 16 residues. Germline-derived CDR1 and CDR2 are LGHNA and YNFKEQ. CDR3 coding DNA: TGTGCCAGCAGCCATGCGGGACAGGGGAACACCGGGGAGCTGTTTTTT. It specifies CASSHAGQGNTGELFF.